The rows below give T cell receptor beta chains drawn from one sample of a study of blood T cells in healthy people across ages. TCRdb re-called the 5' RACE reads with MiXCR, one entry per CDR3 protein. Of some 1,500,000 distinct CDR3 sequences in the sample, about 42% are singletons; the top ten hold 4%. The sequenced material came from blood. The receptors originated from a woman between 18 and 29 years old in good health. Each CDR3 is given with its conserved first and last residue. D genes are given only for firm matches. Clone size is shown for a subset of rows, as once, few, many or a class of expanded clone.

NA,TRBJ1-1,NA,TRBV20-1,CSATPNRGGYTEAFF,TGCAGTGCTACACCTAACCGTGGGGGATACACTGAAGCTTTCTTT
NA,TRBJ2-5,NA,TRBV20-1,CSATVSRGTPETQYF,TGCAGTGCTACCGTTTCGCGGGGGACACCGGAGACCCAGTACTTC
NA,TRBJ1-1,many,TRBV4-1,CASSPRGGRNTEAFF,TGCGCCAGCAGCCCCCGAGGGGGGCGGAACACTGAAGCTTTCTTT
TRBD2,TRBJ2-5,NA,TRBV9,CASSVGLAGGGETQYF,TGTGCCAGCAGCGTAGGACTAGCGGGGGGCGGAGAGACCCAGTACTTC
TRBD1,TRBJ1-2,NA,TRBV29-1,CSGQGTGAYGYTF,TGCAGCGGGCAAGGGACAGGGGCTTATGGCTACACCTTC
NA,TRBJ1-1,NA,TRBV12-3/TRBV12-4,CASSLAGEGNTEAFF,TGTGCCAGCAGTTTAGCGGGAGAGGGGAACACTGAAGCTTTCTTT
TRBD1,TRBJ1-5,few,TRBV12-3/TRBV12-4,CASSFGDRGEDQPQHF,TGTGCCAGCAGTTTTGGGGACAGGGGCGAGGATCAGCCCCAGCATTTT
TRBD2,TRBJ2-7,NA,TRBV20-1,CSARDPSGPAYEQYF,TGCAGTGCTAGAGATCCTAGCGGACCAGCGTACGAGCAGTACTTC
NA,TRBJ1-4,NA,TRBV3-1,CASSQTRGGAANEKLFF,TGTGCCAGCAGCCAAACTCGGGGGGGCGCGGCTAATGAAAAACTGTTTTTT
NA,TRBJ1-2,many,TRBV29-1,CSVDGGQGYFYGYTF,TGCAGCGTTGATGGCGGCCAGGGCTACTTCTATGGCTACACCTTC
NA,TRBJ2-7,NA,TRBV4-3,CASSQADSNNEQYF,TGCGCCAGCAGCCAAGCGGATAGCAACAATGAGCAGTACTTC
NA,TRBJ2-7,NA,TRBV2,CASQQGTRHSEQYF,TGTGCCAGCCAACAGGGGACTAGGCACTCCGAGCAGTACTTC
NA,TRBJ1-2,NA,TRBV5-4,CASSQREYGYTF,TGTGCCAGCAGCCAGAGAGAGTATGGCTACACCTTC
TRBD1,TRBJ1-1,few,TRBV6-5,CASSSGTGTSSAFF,TGTGCCAGCAGTTCTGGGACAGGGACCTCATCAGCTTTCTTT
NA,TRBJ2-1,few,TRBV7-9,CASSLEGQDNEQFF,TGTGCCAGCAGCTTAGAGGGGCAAGACAATGAGCAGTTCTTC
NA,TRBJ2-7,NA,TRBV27,CASSLPGKLYEQYF,TGTGCCAGCAGTTTACCAGGGAAACTTTACGAGCAGTACTTC
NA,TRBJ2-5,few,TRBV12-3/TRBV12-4,CASSLWSSGPETQYF,TGTGCCAGCAGTTTATGGTCAAGTGGCCCCGAGACCCAGTACTTC
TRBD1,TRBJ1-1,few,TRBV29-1,CSVDIYRDRANTEAFF,TGCAGCGTTGACATATACCGGGACAGGGCGAACACTGAAGCTTTCTTT
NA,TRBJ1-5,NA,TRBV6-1,CASSELQGSNQPQHF,TGTGCCAGCAGTGAATTACAGGGAAGCAATCAGCCCCAGCATTTT
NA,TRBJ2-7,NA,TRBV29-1,CSVYPAARQSISYNEQYF,TGCAGCGTTTATCCCGCTGCTAGACAGTCCATCTCCTACAATGAGCAGTACTTC
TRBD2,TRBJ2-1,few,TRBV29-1,CSAAGDFGLAGVDEQFF,TGCAGCGCCGCAGGGGACTTTGGGCTAGCGGGAGTGGATGAGCAGTTCTTC
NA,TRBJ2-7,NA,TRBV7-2,CTSSSPWKYEQYF,TGTACCAGCAGCTCTCCCTGGAAGTACGAGCAGTACTTC
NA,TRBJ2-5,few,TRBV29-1,CSVDKGLETQYF,TGCAGCGTTGATAAAGGGTTAGAGACCCAGTACTTC
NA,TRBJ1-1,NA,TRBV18,CASSPASLRRSGNEAFF,TGTGCCAGCTCACCAGCTAGTTTGAGGAGGTCGGGGAATGAAGCTTTCTTT
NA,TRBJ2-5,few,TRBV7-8,CASSLVNDEQYF,TGTGCCAGCAGCTTAGTTAACGATGAGCAGTACTTC
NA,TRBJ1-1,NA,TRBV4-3,CASSQDLGGDRGDTEAFF,TGCGCCAGCAGCCAAGATCTGGGGGGGGATAGAGGGGACACTGAAGCTTTCTTT
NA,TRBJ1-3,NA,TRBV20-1,CSARFQGSGNTIYF,TGCAGTGCTAGATTTCAGGGTTCTGGAAACACCATATATTTT
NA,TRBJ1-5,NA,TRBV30,CAWSVSGGARNQPQHF,TGTGCCTGGAGTGTCAGTGGAGGGGCCCGCAATCAGCCCCAGCATTTT
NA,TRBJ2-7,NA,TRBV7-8,CASTPLRQGPYEQYF,TGTGCCAGCACCCCACTGAGGCAGGGGCCCTACGAGCAGTACTTC
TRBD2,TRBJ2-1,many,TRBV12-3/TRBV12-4,CASSPRTSGVYNEQFF,TGTGCCAGCAGTCCCCGGACTAGCGGGGTCTACAATGAGCAGTTCTTC
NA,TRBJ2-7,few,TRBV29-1,CSVTTGSTYEQYF,TGCAGCGTTACAACAGGGTCTACTTACGAGCAGTACTTC
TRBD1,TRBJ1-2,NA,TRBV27,CASSSVQGANGYTF,TGTGCCAGCAGTTCCGTACAGGGGGCTAACGGCTACACCTTC
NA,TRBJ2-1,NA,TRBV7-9,CASSLGQAGACNEQFF,TGTGCCAGCAGCTTAGGACAAGCGGGCGCTTGCAATGAGCAGTTCTTC
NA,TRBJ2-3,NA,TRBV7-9,CASSFFPADTQYF,TGTGCCAGCAGCTTTTTCCCGGCAGATACGCAGTATTTT
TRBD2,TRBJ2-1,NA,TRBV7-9,CASSQLAGGPNEQFF,TGTGCCAGCAGCCAACTAGCGGGAGGGCCTAATGAGCAGTTCTTC
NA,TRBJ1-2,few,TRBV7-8,CASSSAVSLGYGYTF,TGTGCCAGCAGCTCGGCGGTATCCTTGGGCTATGGCTACACCTTC
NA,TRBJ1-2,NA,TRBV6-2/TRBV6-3,CASSYPWGRGGYTF,TGTGCCAGCAGTTACCCGTGGGGACGAGGAGGCTACACCTTC
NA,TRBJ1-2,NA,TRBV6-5,CASSPMGSYGYTF,TGTGCCAGCAGTCCCATGGGGTCCTATGGCTACACCTTC